This TCR beta chain was captured in a study of control samples from healthy donors and cancer patients. Measured with immunoSEQ multiplex PCR; TCRdb has only the in-frame clones, and not every one. The sample holds 150,000 to 200,000 clones; around 89% are singletons and the top ten take about 1.4%. This CDR3 region has 15 residues. Between the trimmed V and J ends, which lost 0 bases and 7 bases, there was a span of 14 bases. Germline assignment: CDR1 SGHRS and CDR2 YFSETQ. V and J are TRBV5-1 and TRBJ1-5, with D perhaps TRBD1 (5 bases). The sample was blood. The sequence was collected from a woman in her fifties or sixties in good health. CDR3 bases: TGCGCCAGCAGCTTGGCAGGTGAGGGGCGACAGCCCCAGCATTTT. Its protein product is CASSLAGEGRQPQHF.